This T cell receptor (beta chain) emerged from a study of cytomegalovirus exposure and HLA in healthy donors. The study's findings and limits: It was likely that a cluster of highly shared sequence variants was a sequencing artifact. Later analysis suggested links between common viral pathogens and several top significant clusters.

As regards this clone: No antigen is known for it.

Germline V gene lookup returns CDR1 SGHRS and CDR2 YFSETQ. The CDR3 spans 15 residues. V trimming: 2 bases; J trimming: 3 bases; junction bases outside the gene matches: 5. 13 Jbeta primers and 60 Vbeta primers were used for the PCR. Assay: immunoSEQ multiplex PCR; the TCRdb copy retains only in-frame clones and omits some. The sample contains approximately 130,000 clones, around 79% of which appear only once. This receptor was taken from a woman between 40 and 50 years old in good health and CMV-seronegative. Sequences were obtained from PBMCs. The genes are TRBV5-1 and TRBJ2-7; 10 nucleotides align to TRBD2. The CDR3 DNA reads TGCGCCAGCAGCTTTCGTCTAGCGGGAGACTACGAGCAGTACTTC. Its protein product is CASSFRLAGDYEQYF.